This T cell receptor beta chain was obtained from a study of graft-versus-host responses after intestinal transplantation. Study-level findings and limits: Early HvG declines after transplant were associated with peak circulating GvH clone levels. Across patients carrying graft-donor T cell macrochimerism, allografts held high graft-versus-host to host-versus-graft clonal ratios.

Germline loops: CDR1 SGHVS, CDR2 FNYEAQ. After removal of 4 bases from V and 2 bases from J, the junction contained 3 bases not matched to a gene. This CDR3 is built from 15 residues. As to this clone: What it recognizes is unknown.

Data came from immunoSEQ multiplex PCR; TCRdb stores just in-frame clones and leaves some out. In the table there are about 100,000 clones, around nine tenths of which are singletons. Sequenced here: unstimulated CD8+ T cells sorted from spleen or lymph node cells, sampled before intestinal transplant. The sequence was collected from a human donor who received an intestinal transplant. This chain joins TRBV7-6 and TRBJ2-7; 12 nucleotides line up with TRBD2. CDR3 in DNA: TGTGCCAGCAGCTCTCTAGCGGGAGGGACCTACGAGCAGTACTTC. This gives the protein CASSSLAGGTYEQYF.